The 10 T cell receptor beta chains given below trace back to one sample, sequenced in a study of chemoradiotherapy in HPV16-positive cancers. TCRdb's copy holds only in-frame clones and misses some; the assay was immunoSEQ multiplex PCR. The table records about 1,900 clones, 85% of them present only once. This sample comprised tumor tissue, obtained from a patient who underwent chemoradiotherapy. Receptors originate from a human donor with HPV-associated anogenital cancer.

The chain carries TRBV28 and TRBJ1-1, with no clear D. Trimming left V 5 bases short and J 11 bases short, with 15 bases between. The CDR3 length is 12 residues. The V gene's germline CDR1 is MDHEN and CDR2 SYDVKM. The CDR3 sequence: CASSNQRLKAFF. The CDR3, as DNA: TGTGCCAGCAGTAATCAGCGTTTAAAGGCTTTCTTT.

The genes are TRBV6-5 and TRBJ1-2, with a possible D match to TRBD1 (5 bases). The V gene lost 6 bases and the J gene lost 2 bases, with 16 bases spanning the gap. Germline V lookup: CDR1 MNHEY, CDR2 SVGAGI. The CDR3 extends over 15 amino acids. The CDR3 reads CASSPQGLANYGYTF. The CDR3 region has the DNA TGTGCCAGCAGCCCCCAGGGTCTAGCCAACTATGGCTACACCTTC.

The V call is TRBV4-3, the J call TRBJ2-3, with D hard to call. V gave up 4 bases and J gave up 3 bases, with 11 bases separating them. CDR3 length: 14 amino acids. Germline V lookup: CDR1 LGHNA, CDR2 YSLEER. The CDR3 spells CASSLLVGTDTQYF. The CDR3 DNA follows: TGCGCCAGCAGCCTGCTTGTGGGAACAGATACGCAGTATTTT.

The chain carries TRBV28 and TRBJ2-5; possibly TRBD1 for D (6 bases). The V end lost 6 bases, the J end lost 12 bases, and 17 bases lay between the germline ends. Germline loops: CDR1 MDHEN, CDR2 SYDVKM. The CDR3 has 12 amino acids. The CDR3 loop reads CASRGTLLEKYF. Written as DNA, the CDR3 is TGTGCCAGCAGAGGGACACTTCTCGAGAAGTACTTC.

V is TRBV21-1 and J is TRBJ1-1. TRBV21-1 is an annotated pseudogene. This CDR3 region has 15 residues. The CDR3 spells CASSIARGRNTEAFF. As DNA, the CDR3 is TGTGCCAGCAGCATCGCCCGGGGACGGAACACTGAAGCTTTCTTT.

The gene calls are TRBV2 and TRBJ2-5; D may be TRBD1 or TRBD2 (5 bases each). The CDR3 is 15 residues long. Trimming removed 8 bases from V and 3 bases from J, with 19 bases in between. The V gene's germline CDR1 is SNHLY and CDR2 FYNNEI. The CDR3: CASGGLEGGKETQYF. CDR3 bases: TGTGCCAGCGGGGGATTAGAGGGTGGGAAAGAGACCCAGTACTTC. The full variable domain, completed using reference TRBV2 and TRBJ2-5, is EPEVTQTPSHQVTQMGQEVILRCVPISNHLYFYWYRQILGQKVEFLVSFYNNEISEKSEIFDDQFSVERPDGSNFTLKIRSTKLEDSAMYFCASGGLEGGKETQYFGPGTRLLVL.

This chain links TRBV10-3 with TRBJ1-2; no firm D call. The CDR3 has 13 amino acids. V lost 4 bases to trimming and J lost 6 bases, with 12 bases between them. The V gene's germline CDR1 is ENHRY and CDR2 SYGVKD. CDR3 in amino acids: CAISGVGIHGYTF. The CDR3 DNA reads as TGTGCCATCAGTGGGGTCGGGATACATGGCTACACCTTC.

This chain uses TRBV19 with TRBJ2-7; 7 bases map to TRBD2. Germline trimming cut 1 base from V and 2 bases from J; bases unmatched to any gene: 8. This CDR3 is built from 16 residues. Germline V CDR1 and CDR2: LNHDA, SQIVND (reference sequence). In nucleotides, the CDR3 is TGTGCCAGTAGTATAGGTGGGCTAGCGGACGCCTACGAGCAGTACTTC. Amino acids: CASSIGGLADAYEQYF.

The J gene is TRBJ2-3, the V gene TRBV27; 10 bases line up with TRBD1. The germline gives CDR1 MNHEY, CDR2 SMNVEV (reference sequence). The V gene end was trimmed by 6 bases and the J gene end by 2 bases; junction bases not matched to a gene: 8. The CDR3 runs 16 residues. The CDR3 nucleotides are TGTGCCAGCAGACGAGGAGACAGGGGGCTCACAGATACGCAGTATTTT. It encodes CASRRGDRGLTDTQYF.

CDR3 DNA: TGTGCCAGCTCACCACCGACAGGCCGTGCAACTAATGAAAAACTGTTTTTT. This codes for CASSPPTGRATNEKLFF. The chain couples TRBV18 to TRBJ1-4; weak D call: TRBD1 (6 bases). V was shortened by 0 bases and J by 0 bases, with 11 bases between the two germline ends. The CDR3 sequence is 17 residues long. Germline CDR1 and CDR2: KGHSH and LQKENI.